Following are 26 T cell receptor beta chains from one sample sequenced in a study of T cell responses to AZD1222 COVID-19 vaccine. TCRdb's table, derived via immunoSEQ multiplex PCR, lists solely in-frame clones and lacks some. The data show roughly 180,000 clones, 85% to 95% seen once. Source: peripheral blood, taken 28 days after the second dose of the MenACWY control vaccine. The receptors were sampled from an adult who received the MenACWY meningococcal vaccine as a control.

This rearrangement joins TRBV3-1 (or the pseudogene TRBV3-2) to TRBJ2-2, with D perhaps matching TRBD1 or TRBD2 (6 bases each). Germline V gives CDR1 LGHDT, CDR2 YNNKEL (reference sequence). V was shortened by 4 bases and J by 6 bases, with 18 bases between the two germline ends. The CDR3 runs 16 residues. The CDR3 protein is CASSPLGGSFAGELFF. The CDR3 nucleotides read TGTGCCAGCAGCCCCTTGGGGGGCAGTTTCGCCGGGGAGCTGTTTTTT.

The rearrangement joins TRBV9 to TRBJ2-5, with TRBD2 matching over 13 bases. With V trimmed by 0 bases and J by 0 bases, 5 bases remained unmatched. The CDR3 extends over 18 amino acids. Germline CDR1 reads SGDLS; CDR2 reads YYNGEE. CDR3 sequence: CASSVATSGGAYQETQYF. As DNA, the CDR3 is TGTGCCAGCAGCGTAGCTACTAGCGGGGGGGCGTACCAAGAGACCCAGTACTTC.

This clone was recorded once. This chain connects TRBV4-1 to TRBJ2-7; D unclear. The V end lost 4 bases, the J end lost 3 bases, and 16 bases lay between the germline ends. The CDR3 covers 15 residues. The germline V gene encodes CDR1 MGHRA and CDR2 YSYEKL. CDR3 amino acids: CASSLKGINDYEQYF. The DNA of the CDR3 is TGCGCCAGCAGCCTCAAAGGGATAAATGACTACGAGCAGTACTTC.

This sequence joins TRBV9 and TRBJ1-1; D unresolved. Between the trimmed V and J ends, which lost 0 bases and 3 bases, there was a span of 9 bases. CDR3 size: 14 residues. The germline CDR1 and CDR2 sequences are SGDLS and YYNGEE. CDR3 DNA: TGTGCCAGCAGCGTAGGAGGGAGGGACACTGAAGCTTTCTTT. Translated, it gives CASSVGGRDTEAFF.

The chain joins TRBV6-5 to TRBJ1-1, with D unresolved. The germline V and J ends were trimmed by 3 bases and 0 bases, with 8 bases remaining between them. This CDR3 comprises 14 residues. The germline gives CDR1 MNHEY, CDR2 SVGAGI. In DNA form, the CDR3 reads TGTGCCAGCAGTTATACAGCAATGAACACTGAAGCTTTCTTT. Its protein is CASSYTAMNTEAFF.

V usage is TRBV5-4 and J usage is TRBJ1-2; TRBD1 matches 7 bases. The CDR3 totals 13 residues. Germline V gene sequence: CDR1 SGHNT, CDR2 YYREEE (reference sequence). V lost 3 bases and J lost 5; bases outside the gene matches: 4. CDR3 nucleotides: TGTGCCAGCAGCTCAGGGGGGGGATATGGCTACACCTTC. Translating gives CASSSGGGYGYTF.

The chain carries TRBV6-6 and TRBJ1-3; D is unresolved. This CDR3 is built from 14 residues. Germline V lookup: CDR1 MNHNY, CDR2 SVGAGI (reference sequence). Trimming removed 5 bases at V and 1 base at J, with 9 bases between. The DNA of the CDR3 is TGTGCCAGCAGTCGTACGGGGTCTGGAAACACCATATATTTT. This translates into CASSRTGSGNTIYF.

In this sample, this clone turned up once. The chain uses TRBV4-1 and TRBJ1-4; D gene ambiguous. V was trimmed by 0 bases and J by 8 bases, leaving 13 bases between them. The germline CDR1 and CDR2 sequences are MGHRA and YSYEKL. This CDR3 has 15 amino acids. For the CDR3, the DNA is TGCGCCAGCAGCCAAGAAACAGCATTCGTCGAAAAACTGTTTTTT. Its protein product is CASSQETAFVEKLFF.

CDR3 sequence: CASSIRQGAQPQHF. The CDR3 bases are TGTGCCAGCTCTATTAGACAGGGAGCTCAGCCCCAGCATTTT. The chain is built from TRBV18 and TRBJ1-5, with 7 bases that match TRBD1. Germline lookup yields CDR1 KGHSH and CDR2 LQKENI. V was pared by 6 bases and J by 6 bases, with 8 bases of the junction left unmatched. The CDR3 contains 14 residues.

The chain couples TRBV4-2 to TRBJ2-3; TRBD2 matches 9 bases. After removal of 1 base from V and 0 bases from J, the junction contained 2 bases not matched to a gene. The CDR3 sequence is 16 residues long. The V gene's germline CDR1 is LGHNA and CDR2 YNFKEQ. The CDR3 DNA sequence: TGTGCCAGCAGCCAAGGACTAGCGGATAGCACAGATACGCAGTATTTT. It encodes CASSQGLADSTDTQYF.

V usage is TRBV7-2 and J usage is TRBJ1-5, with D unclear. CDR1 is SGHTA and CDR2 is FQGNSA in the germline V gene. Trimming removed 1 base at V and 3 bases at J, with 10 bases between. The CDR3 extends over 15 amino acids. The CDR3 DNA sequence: TGTGCCAGCAGCTTAGGTGGGGAGTACAATCAGCCCCAGCATTTT. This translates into CASSLGGEYNQPQHF.

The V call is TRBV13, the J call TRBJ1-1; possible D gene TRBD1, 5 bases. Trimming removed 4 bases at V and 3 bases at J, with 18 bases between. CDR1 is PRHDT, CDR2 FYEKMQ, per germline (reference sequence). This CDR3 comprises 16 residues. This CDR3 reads CASSSRRVSLDTEAFF. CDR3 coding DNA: TGTGCCAGCAGCTCTCGCAGGGTTTCATTGGACACTGAAGCTTTCTTT.

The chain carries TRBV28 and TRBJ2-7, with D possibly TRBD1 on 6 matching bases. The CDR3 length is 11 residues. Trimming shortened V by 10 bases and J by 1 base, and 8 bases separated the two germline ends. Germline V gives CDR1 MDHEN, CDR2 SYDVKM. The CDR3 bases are TGTGCCACTACAGGGTCCTACGAGCAGTACTTC. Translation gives CATTGSYEQYF.

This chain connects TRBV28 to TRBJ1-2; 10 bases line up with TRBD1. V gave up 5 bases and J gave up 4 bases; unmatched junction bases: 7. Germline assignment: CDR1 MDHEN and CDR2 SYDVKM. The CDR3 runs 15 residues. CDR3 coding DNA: TGTGCCAGCAGTCGACAGGGGGCGGGATCCTATGGCTACACCTTC. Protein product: CASSRQGAGSYGYTF.

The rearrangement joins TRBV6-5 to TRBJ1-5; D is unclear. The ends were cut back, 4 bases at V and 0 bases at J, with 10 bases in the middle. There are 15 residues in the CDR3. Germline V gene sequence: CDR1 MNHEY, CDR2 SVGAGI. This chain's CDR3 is CASSSDRYSNQPQHF. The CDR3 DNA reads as TGTGCCAGCAGTTCGGACCGATATAGCAATCAGCCCCAGCATTTT.

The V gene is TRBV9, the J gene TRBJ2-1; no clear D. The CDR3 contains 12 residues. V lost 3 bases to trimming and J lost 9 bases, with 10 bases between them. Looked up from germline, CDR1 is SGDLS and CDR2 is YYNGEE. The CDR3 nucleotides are TGTGCCAGCAGCGGAGATTTGGGTGAGCAGTTCTTC. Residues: CASSGDLGEQFF.

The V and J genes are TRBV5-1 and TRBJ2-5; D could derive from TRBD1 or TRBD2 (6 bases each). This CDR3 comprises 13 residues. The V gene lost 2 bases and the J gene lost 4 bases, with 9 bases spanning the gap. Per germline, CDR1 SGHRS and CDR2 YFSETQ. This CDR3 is CASSFGGGETQYF. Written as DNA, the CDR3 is TGCGCCAGCAGCTTTGGAGGGGGAGAGACCCAGTACTTC.

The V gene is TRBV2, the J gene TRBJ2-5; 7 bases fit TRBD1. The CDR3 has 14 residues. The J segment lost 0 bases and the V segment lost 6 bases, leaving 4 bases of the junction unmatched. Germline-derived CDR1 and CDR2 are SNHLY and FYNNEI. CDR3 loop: CASRPGGYQETQYF. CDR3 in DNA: TGTGCCAGCAGGCCAGGGGGTTACCAAGAGACCCAGTACTTC.

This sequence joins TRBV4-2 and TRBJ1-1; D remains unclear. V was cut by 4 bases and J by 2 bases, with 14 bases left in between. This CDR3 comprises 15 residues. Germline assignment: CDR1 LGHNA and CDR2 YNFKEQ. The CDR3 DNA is TGTGCCAGCAGCCGGGCGGGGTCGGACAACACTGAAGCTTTCTTT. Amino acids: CASSRAGSDNTEAFF.

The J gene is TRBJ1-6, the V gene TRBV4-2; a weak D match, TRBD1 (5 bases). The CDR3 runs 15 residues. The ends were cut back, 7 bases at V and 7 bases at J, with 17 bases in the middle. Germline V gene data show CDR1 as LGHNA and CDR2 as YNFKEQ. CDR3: CASTYHRDRNSPLHF. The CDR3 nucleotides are TGTGCCAGCACCTATCACCGGGACCGAAATTCACCCCTCCACTTT.

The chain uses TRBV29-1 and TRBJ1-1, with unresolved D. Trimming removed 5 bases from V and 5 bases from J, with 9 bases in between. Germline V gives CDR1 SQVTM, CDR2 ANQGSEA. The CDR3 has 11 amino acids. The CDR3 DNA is TGCAGCGTTACGCTGGGGACTGAAGCTTTCTTT. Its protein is CSVTLGTEAFF.

DNA of the CDR3: TGCGCCAGCAGCCAAGAGAAGGGGGACGGCTATGGCTACACCTTC. It is translated as CASSQEKGDGYGYTF. The chain carries TRBV4-3 and TRBJ1-2, with D tentatively TRBD1 (6 bases). This CDR3 comprises 15 residues. CDR1 and CDR2 from the germline V gene are LGHNA and YSLEER. Trimming stripped 0 bases from V and 4 bases from J, with 12 bases between.

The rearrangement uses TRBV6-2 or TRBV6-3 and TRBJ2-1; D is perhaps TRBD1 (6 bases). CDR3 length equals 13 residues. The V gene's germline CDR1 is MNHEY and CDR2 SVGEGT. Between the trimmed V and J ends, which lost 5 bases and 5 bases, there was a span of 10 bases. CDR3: CASSRRQDNEQFF. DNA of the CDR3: TGTGCCAGCAGTCGAAGACAGGACAATGAGCAGTTCTTC.

CDR3: CASSSQGQGPYEQYF. CDR3 in DNA: TGTGCCAGCAGCTCGCAGGGTCAGGGTCCCTACGAGCAGTACTTC. V usage is TRBV7-2 and J usage is TRBJ2-7; tentative D call: TRBD1 (5 bases). The CDR3 loop spans 15 amino acids. CDR1 SGHTA and CDR2 FQGNSA come from the germline V gene. Deletions cut 4 bases from V and 2 bases from J, with 15 bases between.

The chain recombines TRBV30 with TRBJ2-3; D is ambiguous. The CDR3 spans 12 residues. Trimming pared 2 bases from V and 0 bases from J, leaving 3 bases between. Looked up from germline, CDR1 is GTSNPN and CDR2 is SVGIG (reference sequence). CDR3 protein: CAWSISTDTQYF. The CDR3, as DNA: TGTGCCTGGAGTATTAGCACAGATACGCAGTATTTT.

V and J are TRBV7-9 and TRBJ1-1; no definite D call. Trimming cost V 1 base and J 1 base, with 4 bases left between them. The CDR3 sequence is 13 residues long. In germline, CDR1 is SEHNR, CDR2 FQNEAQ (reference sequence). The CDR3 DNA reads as TGTGCCAGCAGCTTAGGGGCGAACACTGAAGCTTTCTTT. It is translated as CASSLGANTEAFF.